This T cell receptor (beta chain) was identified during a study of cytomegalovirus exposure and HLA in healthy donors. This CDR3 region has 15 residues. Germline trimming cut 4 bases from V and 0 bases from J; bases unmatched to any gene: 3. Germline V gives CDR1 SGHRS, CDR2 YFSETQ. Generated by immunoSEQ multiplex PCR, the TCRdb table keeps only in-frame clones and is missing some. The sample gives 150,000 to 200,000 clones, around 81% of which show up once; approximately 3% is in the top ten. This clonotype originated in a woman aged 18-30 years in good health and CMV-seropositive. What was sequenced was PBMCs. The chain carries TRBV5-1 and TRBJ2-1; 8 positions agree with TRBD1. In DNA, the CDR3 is TGCGCCAGCAGCGATACAGGGGGCTCCTACAATGAGCAGTTCTTC. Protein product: CASSDTGGSYNEQFF.